One sample yielded the 19 T cell receptor beta chains listed below, sequenced in a study of blood T cell repertoires in COVID-19. The protocol was immunoSEQ multiplex PCR, while the TCRdb copy is restricted to in-frame clones and leaves out a portion. The table includes roughly 290,000 clones, about 80% detected once. Sequencing was done on a sample of peripheral blood. Receptors originate from a person aged 70 to 85 with COVID-19, enrolled during active disease.

This clone was counted a single time. The V and J genes are TRBV7-6 and TRBJ2-1, with D possibly being TRBD2 (5 bases). V gave up 1 base and J gave up 6 bases, with 10 bases separating them. Germline lookup yields CDR1 SGHVS and CDR2 FNYEAQ. The CDR3 runs 14 residues. The CDR3 region has the DNA TGTGCCAGCAGCTTAGGACCAGCGGTCAATGAGCAGTTCTTC. Its translation: CASSLGPAVNEQFF.

The chain uses TRBV19 and TRBJ2-1, with 12 bases identical to TRBD2. Germline CDR1 LNHDA, CDR2 SQIVND (reference sequence). There are 16 residues in the CDR3. V dropped 3 bases and J dropped 6; count of bases not matched to a gene: 6. The CDR3 sequence: CASSIRGLAGPNEQFF. DNA for the CDR3: TGTGCCAGTAGTATCAGGGGACTAGCGGGTCCCAATGAGCAGTTCTTC.

This chain connects TRBV6-6 to TRBJ2-3, with D possibly being TRBD2 (6 bases). Germline assignment: CDR1 MNHNY and CDR2 SVGAGI (reference sequence). The CDR3 loop spans 16 amino acids. Trimming pared 2 bases from V and 4 bases from J, leaving 16 bases between. Here the CDR3 DNA reads TGTGCCAGCAGTTACGGGCGGCTGCGGGGTCCAGATACGCAGTATTTT. This codes for CASSYGRLRGPDTQYF.

V gene TRBV2 combines with J gene TRBJ1-6; D is perhaps TRBD1 (5 bases). This CDR3 region has 13 residues. Germline V lookup: CDR1 SNHLY, CDR2 FYNNEI. Trimming cost V 7 bases and J 9 bases, with 13 bases left between them. The CDR3 DNA reads as TGTGCCAGCACCTTCAGGGAAGGTTCACCCCTCCACTTT. Protein: CASTFREGSPLHF.

The V gene is TRBV5-4, the J gene TRBJ2-5, with 7 bases aligning to TRBD1. Germline CDR1 and CDR2: SGHNT and YYREEE (reference sequence). There are 12 residues in the CDR3. Trimming took 4 bases from V and 7 from J; bases not matched to a gene: 4. CDR3 amino acids: CASSRAGGTQYF. The CDR3 DNA reads TGTGCCAGCAGCAGGGCAGGGGGGACCCAGTACTTC. Full variable domain (missing parts from reference TRBV5-4 and TRBJ2-5): ETGVTQSPTHLIKTRGQQVTLRCSSQSGHNTVSWYQQALGQGPQFIFQYYREEENGRGNFPPRFSGLQFPNYSSELNVNALELDDSALYLCASSRAGGTQYFGPGTRLLVL.

The chain is built from TRBV7-2 and TRBJ2-7; D perhaps matches TRBD2 (6 bases). V dropped 2 bases and J dropped 0 bases, with 20 bases sitting between them. The CDR3 contains 18 residues. The germline V gene encodes CDR1 SGHTA and CDR2 FQGNSA. CDR3 in amino acids: CASSLTTSGRTSSYEQYF. The CDR3 DNA reads TGTGCCAGCAGCTTAACAACAAGCGGGCGCACCAGCTCCTACGAGCAGTACTTC.

In its sample, this clone was seen once. The rearrangement uses TRBV28 and TRBJ1-2; 12 positions match TRBD1. The CDR3 sequence is 16 residues long. CDR1 MDHEN and CDR2 SYDVKM come from the germline V gene. The V segment lost 2 bases and the J segment 5 bases; nucleotides outside the gene matches: 6. The CDR3: CASSLRGQGAGYGYTF. The CDR3 region has the DNA TGTGCCAGCAGTTTAAGGGGACAGGGGGCTGGGTATGGCTACACCTTC.

The chain recombines TRBV5-1 with TRBJ2-5; TRBD2 agrees at 8 bases. The CDR3 is 15 residues long. V lost 4 bases, J lost 4 bases, and 9 bases stayed unmatched. Germline V gene lookup returns CDR1 SGHRS and CDR2 YFSETQ. For the CDR3, the DNA is TGCGCCAGCAGCCCACCGGGGGGGGTAAGAGAGACCCAGTACTTC. The encoded protein is CASSPPGGVRETQYF.

The V gene is TRBV19, the J gene TRBJ1-3, with 8 bases lining up with TRBD1. The V and J ends lost 4 bases and 5 bases, in that order; junction bases with no gene match: 13. The CDR3 runs 17 residues. CDR1 and CDR2 (germline): LNHDA, SQIVND (reference sequence). The CDR3 DNA is TGTGCCAGTAGTAAGGATTCCCAAGGACAGGGAAGAAACACCATATATTTT. Amino acid sequence: CASSKDSQGQGRNTIYF.

The chain is built from TRBV19 and TRBJ2-2; 12 nucleotides align to TRBD2. CDR1 LNHDA and CDR2 SQIVND come from the germline V gene (reference sequence). The CDR3 consists of 16 residues. The junction had 6 bases not matched to a gene; V was cut back by 5 bases and J by 5 bases. CDR3 amino acids: CASSPSGRARTGELFF. The CDR3 DNA reads TGTGCCAGTAGTCCTAGCGGGAGGGCAAGAACCGGGGAGCTGTTTTTT.

The rearrangement uses TRBV19 and TRBJ2-7, with 7 bases matching TRBD2. The CDR3 runs to 14 residues. V was pared by 3 bases and J by 4 bases, with 6 bases of the junction left unmatched. Germline CDR1 reads LNHDA; CDR2 reads SQIVND (reference sequence). The CDR3 coding sequence is TGTGCCAGTAGTATTGGGGCCGGGGGGTACGAGCAGTACTTC. Amino acid sequence: CASSIGAGGYEQYF.

This clone is a singleton in its sample. The chain recombines TRBV10-3 with TRBJ1-6; D uncertain. Germline values: CDR1 ENHRY, CDR2 SYGVKD. The ends were cut back, 10 bases at V and 0 bases at J, with 16 bases in the middle. CDR3 size: 16 residues. Here the CDR3 DNA reads TGTGCCACCCCCCCCCTCTCGAGCTCCTATAATTCACCCCTCCACTTT. Amino acids: CATPPLSSSYNSPLHF.

The chain has TRBV7-2 and TRBJ2-3; TRBD2 matches 9 bases. Germline lookup yields CDR1 SGHTA and CDR2 FQGNSA. The J segment lost 1 base and the V segment lost 4 bases, leaving 3 bases of the junction unmatched. This CDR3 has 15 amino acids. The CDR3 DNA follows: TGTGCCAGCAGCTCACAGCGGGGGGGCACAGATACGCAGTATTTT. Protein: CASSSQRGGTDTQYF.

In nucleotides, the CDR3 is TGTGCCAGCAGCTTAGACCCTCTTCCCAGGGGGCAGGGTTCTGGAAACACCATATATTTT. It codes for CASSLDPLPRGQGSGNTIYF. V usage is TRBV13 and J usage is TRBJ1-3, with TRBD1 identical over 8 bases. Germline CDR1 is PRHDT and CDR2 is FYEKMQ (reference sequence). The CDR3 extends over 20 amino acids. With 1 base clipped from V and 1 base from J, the junction kept 15 bases outside the gene matches.

The rearrangement links TRBV19 to TRBJ1-5, with D tentatively TRBD1 (5 bases). Germline V gene sequence: CDR1 LNHDA, CDR2 SQIVND (reference sequence). CDR3 length: 14 residues. V lost 7 bases and J 7 bases, leaving 17 bases between the germline ends. CDR3 residues: CASMWGVFGQPQHF. CDR3 bases: TGTGCCAGTATGTGGGGGGTATTCGGACAGCCCCAGCATTTT. Full variable domain (missing parts from reference TRBV19 and TRBJ1-5): DGGITQSPKYLFRKEGQNVTLSCEQNLNHDAMYWYRQDPGQGLRLIYYSQIVNDFQKGDIAEGYSVSREKKESFPLTVTSAQKNPTAFYLCASMWGVFGQPQHFGDGTRLSIL.

This clone was counted once. V gene TRBV28 combines with J gene TRBJ1-1; D perhaps matches TRBD1 (5 bases). V lost 6 bases and J lost 4, with 9 bases in between. This CDR3 comprises 12 residues. Germline V lookup: CDR1 MDHEN, CDR2 SYDVKM. CDR3 protein: CASRGLFTEAFF. The CDR3 DNA sequence: TGTGCCAGCAGGGGGCTTTTCACTGAAGCTTTCTTT.

The rearrangement links TRBV27 to TRBJ1-1; D remains ambiguous. This CDR3 contains 13 residues. Looked up from germline, CDR1 is MNHEY and CDR2 is SMNVEV (reference sequence). V lost 2 bases and J 4 bases, leaving 8 bases between the germline ends. The CDR3 spells CASSLGQITEAFF. The CDR3 coding sequence is TGTGCCAGCAGTTTAGGTCAGATCACTGAAGCTTTCTTT.

The chain has TRBV7-8 and TRBJ1-4, with 10 bases aligning to TRBD1. CDR3 length: 14 residues. The V segment lost 5 bases and the J segment 8 bases; nucleotides outside the gene matches: 5. Looked up from germline, CDR1 is SGHVS and CDR2 is FQNEAQ. CDR3 sequence reads: CASSRGQGSEKLFF. The CDR3 DNA sequence: TGTGCCAGCAGCCGGGGACAGGGGAGCGAAAAACTGTTTTTT.

The chain links TRBV2 to TRBJ2-7; D might be TRBD2 (6 bases). CDR1 is SNHLY, CDR2 FYNNEI, per germline. The CDR3 loop spans 15 amino acids. Trimming pared 7 bases from V and 1 base from J, leaving 17 bases between. DNA for the CDR3: TGTGCCAGCACTCCACCCGACGGACTATCCTACGAGCAGTACTTC. This sequence encodes CASTPPDGLSYEQYF.